The 21 T cell receptor beta chains below all came from one sample that was sequenced in a study of Graves' ophthalmopathy and Graves' hyperthyroidism. The TCR beta CDR3 regions underwent amplification from RNA transcripts. First-round RT-PCR used HTBI primers; second-round multiplex PCR followed. MiXCR, run by TCRdb on the multiplex PCR reads, gives a single entry per CDR3 protein. The sample yields roughly 410,000 distinct CDR3 sequences, over 15% seen once. Sequenced input: peripheral blood. Every receptor here comes from a woman between 18 and 30 years old with stable Graves' hyperthyroidism.

The table lists this clonotype with many counts. This chain joins TRBV7-8 and TRBJ1-1; D gene ambiguous. CDR3 length equals 13 residues. Per germline, CDR1 SGHVS and CDR2 FQNEAQ. V shed 7 bases and J shed 4 bases, with 13 bases lying between them. The CDR3 DNA sequence: TGTGCCAGCAAGCCAGTTTTTGGCACTGAAGCTTTCTTT. It yields the protein CASKPVFGTEAFF.

The rearrangement links TRBV6-1 to TRBJ2-5; 10 bases map to TRBD2. Per germline, CDR1 MNHNS and CDR2 SASEGT. The ends lost 3 bases at V and 5 bases at J; junction bases unmatched: 6. CDR3 length: 15 amino acids. The CDR3 reads CASSEASGGWETQYF. In DNA, the CDR3 is TGTGCCAGCAGTGAGGCTAGCGGGGGTTGGGAGACCCAGTACTTC.

The chain employs TRBV7-8 and TRBJ2-7; a possible D gene is TRBD1 (6 bases). Trimming took 4 bases from V and 0 from J, leaving 16 bases between them. This CDR3 is 16 amino acids long. Germline loops: CDR1 SGHVS, CDR2 FQNEAQ. CDR3: CASSSGHSLPSYEQYF. The CDR3 nucleotides are TGTGCCAGCAGCTCGGGACACTCACTACCCTCCTACGAGCAGTACTTC.

This clonotype was observed many times. The genes are TRBV6-5 and TRBJ1-6, with D perhaps matching TRBD1 (5 bases). The CDR3 sequence is 17 residues long. Trimming took 0 bases from V and 6 from J, leaving 15 bases between them. The germline V gene has CDR1 MNHEY and CDR2 SVGAGI. The CDR3 loop reads CASSYSTPGGINSPLHF. CDR3 DNA: TGTGCCAGCAGTTACTCGACCCCTGGGGGGATTAATTCACCCCTCCACTTT.

This clonotype was detected many times. V usage is TRBV12-3 or TRBV12-4 and J usage is TRBJ2-5; 10 bases match TRBD2. V lost 1 base and J lost 0; bases outside the gene matches: 5. The CDR3 extends over 17 amino acids. CDR3 DNA sequence: TGTGCCAGCAGTTTAGGAGCGGGGGGGTTGTACCAAGAGACCCAGTACTTC. It is translated as CASSLGAGGLYQETQYF.

V gene TRBV20-1 combines with J gene TRBJ1-6; the D gene is possibly TRBD1 (5 bases). Per the germline V gene, CDR1 is DFQATT and CDR2 is SNEGSKA (reference sequence). V shed 7 bases and J shed 0 bases, with 13 bases lying between them. The CDR3 is 15 amino acids. The CDR3 loop is CSVLGTSSYNSPLHF. For the CDR3, the DNA is TGCAGTGTCCTCGGGACGAGCTCCTATAATTCACCCCTCCACTTT.

This clonotype came up a few times. One junction end disagrees with the germline gene, perhaps due to a read error. This chain connects TRBV6-2 or TRBV6-3 to TRBJ1-1; no definite D call. The CDR3 loop spans 14 amino acids. The germline V gene encodes CDR1 MNHEY and CDR2 SVGEGT. CDR3 protein: CASSLSGGTFEASF. The CDR3 DNA reads TGTGCCAGCAGTCTAAGCGGTGGAACCTTCGAAGCTTCCTTT.

Many counts were recorded for this clonotype. V gene TRBV29-1 combines with J gene TRBJ2-7; D uncertain. The V end was cut by 4 bases, the J end by 6 bases, with 7 bases between. There are 10 residues in the CDR3. From germline, CDR1 is SQVTM and CDR2 ANQGSEA. CDR3 sequence (DNA): TGCAGCGTTGCCCAAGGCGAGCAGTACTTC. Translating gives CSVAQGEQYF.

The table lists this clonotype with many counts. The rearrangement uses TRBV28 and TRBJ1-2, with 7 bases identical to TRBD1. Germline assignment: CDR1 MDHEN and CDR2 SYDVKM. There are 16 residues in the CDR3. The trim removed 2 bases at V and 2 bases at J, leaving 8 bases unmatched. The CDR3 protein is CASSLISGTENYGYTF. DNA of the CDR3: TGTGCCAGCAGTTTAATATCCGGGACAGAGAACTATGGCTACACCTTC.

This clonotype was observed a few times. This chain joins TRBV20-1 and TRBJ2-7; either TRBD1 or TRBD2 may fit D (7 bases each). Trimming left V 5 bases short and J 5 bases short, with 16 bases between. The CDR3 length is 13 residues. Germline V lookup: CDR1 DFQATT, CDR2 SNEGSKA (reference sequence). DNA for the CDR3: TGCAGTGCTTACCCGACAGGGAGGGACGAGCAGTACTTC. This gives the protein CSAYPTGRDEQYF.

This clonotype occurred many times. This rearrangement joins TRBV6-2 or TRBV6-3 to TRBJ1-1; the D gene is possibly TRBD1 (5 bases). Germline V gene sequence: CDR1 MNHEY, CDR2 SVGEGT. The CDR3 runs to 16 residues. Trimming removed 6 bases at V and 1 base at J, with 18 bases between. The CDR3 here is CASRAPHGGTNTEAFF. The CDR3 coding sequence is TGTGCCAGCAGGGCCCCTCACGGGGGGACGAACACTGAAGCTTTCTTT.

This clonotype was detected many times. The genes are TRBV5-1 and TRBJ1-1; D possibly corresponds to TRBD1 (5 bases). Germline V gene sequence: CDR1 SGHRS, CDR2 YFSETQ. The CDR3 runs to 15 residues. Trimming pared 0 bases from V and 1 base from J, leaving 10 bases between. CDR3 region: CASSLGTSQNTEAFF. CDR3 in DNA: TGCGCCAGCAGCTTGGGGACATCCCAGAACACTGAAGCTTTCTTT.

In this sample, this clonotype turned up many times. The V gene is TRBV2, the J gene TRBJ1-5, with D unclear. Trimming pared 6 bases from V and 0 bases from J, leaving 6 bases between. CDR3 length: 13 residues. The germline gives CDR1 SNHLY, CDR2 FYNNEI. CDR3 sequence (DNA): TGTGCCAGCAGAAAGGATAGCAATCAGCCCCAGCATTTT. Amino acid sequence: CASRKDSNQPQHF.

In its sample, this clonotype was seen many times. The gene calls are TRBV6-2 or TRBV6-3 and TRBJ1-1, with D unresolved. Deletions cut 6 bases from V and 3 bases from J, with 14 bases between. CDR3 size: 14 residues. Germline CDR1 and CDR2: MNHEY and SVGEGT. CDR3 sequence: CASSLNGVDTEAFF. DNA of the CDR3: TGTGCCAGCAGCCTTAACGGGGTTGACACTGAAGCTTTCTTT.

This chain connects TRBV30 to TRBJ1-1, with a tentative D call TRBD1 (5 bases). V gave up 7 bases and J gave up 3 bases, with 12 bases separating them. This CDR3 is built from 12 residues. Per germline, CDR1 GTSNPN and CDR2 SVGIG (reference sequence). Here the CDR3 DNA reads TGTGCCTCGGCGGCAGGGTACACTGAAGCTTTCTTT. Translated: CASAAGYTEAFF.

This clonotype was observed at least ten times. The V and J genes are TRBV6-1 and TRBJ2-7; D is tentatively TRBD1 or TRBD2 (6 bases each). The CDR3 has 13 amino acids. The V gene lost 7 bases and the J gene lost 6 bases, with 16 bases spanning the gap. The germline V gene has CDR1 MNHNS and CDR2 SASEGT. CDR3 sequence: CASTEGGGREQYF. Written as DNA, the CDR3 is TGTGCCAGCACCGAGGGTGGGGGGCGCGAGCAGTACTTC.

This clonotype appeared many times. The chain combines TRBV27 with TRBJ2-5; 10 positions agree with TRBD2. Unmatched junction bases numbered 13, after V lost 6 bases and J lost 0 bases. Looked up from germline, CDR1 is MNHEY and CDR2 is SMNVEV (reference sequence). The CDR3 is 18 residues long. CDR3 residues: CASSTSSTSGENQETQYF. CDR3 bases: TGTGCCAGCAGCACATCTTCAACTAGCGGGGAAAACCAAGAGACCCAGTACTTC.

Details on this clonotype: The junction does not match germline at one end; this may be a read error. The J gene is TRBJ1-1, the V gene TRBV7-3, with a tentative D call TRBD1 (6 bases). Germline CDR1 is SGHTA and CDR2 is FQGTGA. CDR3 length equals 13 residues. This CDR3 is CSSSLKGGTEAFF. The CDR3 bases are TGTTCCAGCAGCTTAAAAGGGGGCACTGAAGCTTTCTTT.

This clonotype was detected ten times or more. The genes are TRBV15 and TRBJ1-1; D remains ambiguous. The V gene's germline CDR1 is LNHNV and CDR2 YYDKDF (reference sequence). The ends were cut back, 0 bases at V and 0 bases at J, with 17 bases in the middle. There are 18 residues in the CDR3. The CDR3 DNA follows: TGTGCCACCAGCAGAGATTTGCGGCTCCTTCTAATGAACACTGAAGCTTTCTTT. Protein product: CATSRDLRLLLMNTEAFF.

This clonotype was recorded at least ten times. This sequence joins TRBV19 and TRBJ1-5; D gene unclear. Germline values: CDR1 LNHDA, CDR2 SQIVND (reference sequence). This CDR3 region has 18 residues. Deletions cut 2 bases from V and 0 bases from J, with 17 bases between. As DNA, the CDR3 is TGTGCCAGTAGTATACTCGCGGCAGTCTATTATAGCAATCAGCCCCAGCATTTT. Protein sequence: CASSILAAVYYSNQPQHF.

This clonotype was seen repeatedly, ten times or more. The genes are TRBV10-3 and TRBJ2-5; either TRBD1 or TRBD2 may fit D (5 bases each). Trimming cost V 3 bases and J 5 bases, with 13 bases left between them. Per the germline V gene, CDR1 is ENHRY and CDR2 is SYGVKD. This CDR3 has 14 residues. The CDR3 bases are TGTGCCATCAGTGATGGGGGAGCGTCGGAGACCCAGTACTTC. Translated, it gives CAISDGGASETQYF.